This TCR beta chain is drawn from a study of CD8 T cells in ankylosing spondylitis. Study-wide results and caveats: About 8 highly homologous variants made up a TCR beta motif that seemed to typify ankylosing spondylitis blood. Prior work had noted some motif variants in reactive arthritis blood and synovial fluid.

This clonotype was picked up many times. What it binds is not known. The authors made TCR beta libraries by quantitative 5'-RACE with molecular barcodes. MiXCR, applied by TCRdb to the 5' RACE reads, yields one record per CDR3 protein. The sample lists under 300,000 distinct CDR3 sequences, roughly 8.6% occurring once. The CDR3 totals 11 residues. V was pared by 7 bases and J by 6 bases, with 10 bases between. The germline V gene encodes CDR1 MNHEY and CDR2 SVGEGT. The sequenced material came from blood, either unsorted or a sorted T cell fraction (not recorded which). The chain carries TRBV6-2 or TRBV6-3 and TRBJ2-7; D is undetermined. The clonotype was recovered from a male donor with ankylosing spondylitis or in good health (not recorded which). CDR3 sequence (DNA): TGTGCCAGCACTAACGGTGGCGAGCAGTACTTC. Protein: CASTNGGEQYF.